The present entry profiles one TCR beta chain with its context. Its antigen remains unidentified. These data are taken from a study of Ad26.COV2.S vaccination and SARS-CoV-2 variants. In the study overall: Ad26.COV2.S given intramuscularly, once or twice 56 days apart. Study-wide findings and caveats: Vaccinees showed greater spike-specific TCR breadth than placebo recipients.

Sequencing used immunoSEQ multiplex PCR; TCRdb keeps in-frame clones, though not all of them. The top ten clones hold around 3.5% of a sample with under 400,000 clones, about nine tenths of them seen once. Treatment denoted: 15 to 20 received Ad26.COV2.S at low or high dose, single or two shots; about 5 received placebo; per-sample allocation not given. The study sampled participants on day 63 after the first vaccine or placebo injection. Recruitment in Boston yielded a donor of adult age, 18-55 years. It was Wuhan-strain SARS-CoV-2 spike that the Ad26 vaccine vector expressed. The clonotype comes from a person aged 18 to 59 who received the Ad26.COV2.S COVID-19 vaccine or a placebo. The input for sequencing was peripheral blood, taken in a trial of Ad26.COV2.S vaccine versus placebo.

The CDR3 sequence: CASSHRKTGAPGDYGYTF. The DNA of the CDR3 is TGTGCCAGCAGTCACAGAAAGACAGGAGCCCCAGGGGACTATGGCTACACCTTC. The V and J genes are TRBV9 and TRBJ1-2; a weak D match, TRBD1 (6 bases). This CDR3 is 18 amino acids long. Germline V gives CDR1 SGDLS, CDR2 YYNGEE. V lost 5 bases, J lost 3 bases, and 26 bases lay in between.